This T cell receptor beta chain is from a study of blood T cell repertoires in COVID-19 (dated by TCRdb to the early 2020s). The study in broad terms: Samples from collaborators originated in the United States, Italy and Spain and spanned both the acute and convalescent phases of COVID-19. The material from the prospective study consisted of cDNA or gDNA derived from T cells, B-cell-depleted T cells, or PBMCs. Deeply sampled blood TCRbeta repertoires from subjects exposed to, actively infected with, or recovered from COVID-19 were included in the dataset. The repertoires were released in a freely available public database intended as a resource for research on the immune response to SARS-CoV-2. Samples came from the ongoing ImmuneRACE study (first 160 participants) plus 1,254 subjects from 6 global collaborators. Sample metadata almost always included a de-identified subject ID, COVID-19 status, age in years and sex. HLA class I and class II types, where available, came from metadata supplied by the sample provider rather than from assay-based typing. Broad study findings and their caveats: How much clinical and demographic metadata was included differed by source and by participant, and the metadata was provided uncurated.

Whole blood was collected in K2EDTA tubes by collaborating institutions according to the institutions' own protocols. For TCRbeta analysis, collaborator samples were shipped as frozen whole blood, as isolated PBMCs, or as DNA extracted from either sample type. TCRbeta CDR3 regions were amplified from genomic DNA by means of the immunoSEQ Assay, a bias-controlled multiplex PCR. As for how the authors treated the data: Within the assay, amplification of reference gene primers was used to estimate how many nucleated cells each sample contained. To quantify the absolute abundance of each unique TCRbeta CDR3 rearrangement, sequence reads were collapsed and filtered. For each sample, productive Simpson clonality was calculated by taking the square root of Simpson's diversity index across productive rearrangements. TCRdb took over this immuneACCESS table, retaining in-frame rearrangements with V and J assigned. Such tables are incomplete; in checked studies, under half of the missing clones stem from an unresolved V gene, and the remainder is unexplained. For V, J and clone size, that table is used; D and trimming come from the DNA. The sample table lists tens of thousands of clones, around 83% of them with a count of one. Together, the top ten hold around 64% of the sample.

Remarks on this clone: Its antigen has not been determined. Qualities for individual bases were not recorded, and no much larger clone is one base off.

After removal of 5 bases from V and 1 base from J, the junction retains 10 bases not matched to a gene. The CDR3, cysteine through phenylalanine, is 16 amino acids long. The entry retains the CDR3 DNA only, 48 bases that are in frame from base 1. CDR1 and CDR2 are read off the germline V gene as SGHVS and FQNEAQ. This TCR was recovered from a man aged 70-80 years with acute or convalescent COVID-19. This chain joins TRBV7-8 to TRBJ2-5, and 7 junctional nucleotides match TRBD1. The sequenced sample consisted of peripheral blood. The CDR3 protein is CASSTHRDRSQETQYF. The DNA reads TGTGCCAGCAGCACACACCGGGACAGATCCCAAGAGACCCAGTACTTC.